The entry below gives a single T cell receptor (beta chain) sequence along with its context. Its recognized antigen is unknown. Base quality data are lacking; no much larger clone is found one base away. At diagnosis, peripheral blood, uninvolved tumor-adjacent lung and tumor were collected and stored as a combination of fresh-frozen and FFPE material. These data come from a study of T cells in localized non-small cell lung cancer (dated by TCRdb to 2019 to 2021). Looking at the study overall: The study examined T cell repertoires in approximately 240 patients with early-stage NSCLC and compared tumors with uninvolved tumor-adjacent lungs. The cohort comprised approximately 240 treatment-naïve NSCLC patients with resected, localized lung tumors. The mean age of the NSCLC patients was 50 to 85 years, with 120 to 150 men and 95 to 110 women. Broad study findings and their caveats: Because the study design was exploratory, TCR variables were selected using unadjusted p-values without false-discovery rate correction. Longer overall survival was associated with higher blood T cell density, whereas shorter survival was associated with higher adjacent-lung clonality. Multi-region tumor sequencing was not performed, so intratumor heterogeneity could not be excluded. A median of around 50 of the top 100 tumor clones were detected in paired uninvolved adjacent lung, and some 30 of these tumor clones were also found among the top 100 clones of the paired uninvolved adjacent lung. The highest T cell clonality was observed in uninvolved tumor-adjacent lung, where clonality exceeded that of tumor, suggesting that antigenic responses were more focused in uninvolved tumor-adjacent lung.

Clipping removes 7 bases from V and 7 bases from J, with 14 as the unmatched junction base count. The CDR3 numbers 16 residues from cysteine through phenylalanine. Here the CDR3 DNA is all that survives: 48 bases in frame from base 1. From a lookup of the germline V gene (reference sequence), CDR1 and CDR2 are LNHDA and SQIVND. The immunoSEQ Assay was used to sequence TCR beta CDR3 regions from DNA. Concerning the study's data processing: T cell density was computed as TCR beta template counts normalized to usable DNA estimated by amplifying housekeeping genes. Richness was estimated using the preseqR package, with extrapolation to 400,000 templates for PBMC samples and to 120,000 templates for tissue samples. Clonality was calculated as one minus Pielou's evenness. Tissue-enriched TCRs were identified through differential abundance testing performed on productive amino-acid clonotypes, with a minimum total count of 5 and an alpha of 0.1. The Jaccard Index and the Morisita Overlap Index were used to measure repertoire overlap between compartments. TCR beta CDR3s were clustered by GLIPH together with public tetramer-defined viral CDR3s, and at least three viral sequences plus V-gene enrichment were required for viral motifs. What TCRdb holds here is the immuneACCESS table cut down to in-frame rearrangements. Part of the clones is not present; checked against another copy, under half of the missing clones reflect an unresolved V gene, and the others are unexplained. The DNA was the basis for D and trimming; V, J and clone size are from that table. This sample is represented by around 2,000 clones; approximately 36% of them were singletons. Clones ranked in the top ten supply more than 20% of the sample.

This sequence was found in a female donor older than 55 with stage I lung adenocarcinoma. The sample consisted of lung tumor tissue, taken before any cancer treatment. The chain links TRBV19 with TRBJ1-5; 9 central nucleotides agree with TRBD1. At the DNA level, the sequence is TGTGCCAGTACCCACCGGGACAGGGTTTGGATCCAGCCCCAGCATTTT. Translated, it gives CASTHRDRVWIQPQHF.